This T cell receptor beta chain emerged from a study of blood T cell repertoires in COVID-19. Study overall: The origin of the acute and convalescent COVID-19 samples was the United States, Italy and Spain. The cDNA or gDNA used as material had been derived from T cells, B-cell-depleted T cells, or PBMCs.

In the authors' workflow: How many nucleated cells were present was estimated from reference gene primer amplification. The table came from immunoSEQ multiplex PCR; TCRdb's copy has only in-frame clones and leaves some out. That table furnishes V, J and clone size, whereas the DNA furnished D and trimming. This sample has about 170,000 clones; roughly 86% occur once, and the top ten carry approximately 2.6%. CDR3 length: 14 amino acids. Per germline, CDR1 SGHTA and CDR2 FQGNSA. V was trimmed by 3 bases and J by 3 bases, leaving 10 bases between them. Sample: peripheral blood. The TCR comes from a woman of 80 years or more with COVID-19, enrolled during active disease. The V and J genes are TRBV7-2 and TRBJ2-3; D perhaps matches TRBD2 (6 bases). The CDR3 DNA reads TGTGCCAGCAGCTTCAGGAGGGAAACAGATACGCAGTATTTT. This gives the protein CASSFRRETDTQYF.